This is a list of T cell receptor beta chains from one sample in a study of CD8+ T cells in alopecia areata. Profiling relied on immunoSEQ multiplex PCR, and the TCRdb table lists in-frame clones only, not all of them. The sample holds approximately 120,000 clones, around 60% seen once. The sample in question was CD4+ T cells sorted from blood, obtained at week 4, from a patient treated with tofacitinib. The receptors were gathered from a human donor with alopecia areata. CDR3s leave out the opening cysteine and the closing phenylalanine or tryptophan.

CDR3 length	V gene	CDR3 protein
12	TRBV5-1	ASSLLRGPYEQY
14	TRBV7-9	ASSLLEGQGNTEAF
14	TRBV29-1	SVEVFRTDSSYEQY
12	TRBV7-9	ASSTGTGHTEAF
9	TRBV30	AWSVGIEAF
12	TRBV23-1	ASSQSRGEHGYT
13	TRBV4-3	ASSQAGGGAYEQY
11	TRBV5-1	ASSVTGNTEAF
14	TRBV7-6	ASSLDMAGGIYEQY
14	TRBV27	ASTPWPGQGAYEQY
14	TRBV9	ASSERQSGTAYGYT
12	TRBV6-6	ASSYSSVTDTQY
10	TRBV30	AWSPGTGELF
15	TRBV27	ASSRPTGAGGTDTQY
15	TRBV5-4	ASSFLKTRGLTGELF
11	TRBV19	ASSRTGKDEQF
12	TRBV5-1	ASSPRGTDYGYT
13	TRBV5-1	ASSLGDRAYNEQF
11	TRBV2	ASDRGGNSPLH
12	TRBV30	AWSGKTSTDTQY
15	TRBV4-2	ASSQETGIPGANVLT
9	TRBV9	ASRTGMEQY
12	TRBV5-1	ASSKPASNNEQY
13	TRBV23-1	ASSQQGKSNQPQH
14	TRBV29-1	SVETSGRIYTDTQY
14	TRBV4-2	ASSQERGQYTDTQY
13	TRBV25-1	ASSEPTGRQETQY
11	TRBV7-9	ASSRDGTYEQY
15	TRBV18	ASSPLPPGTSGDEQF
14	TRBV7-9	ASSLALLGLAGEQY
11	TRBV18	ASSFDRNTEAF
10	TRBV10-3	ASRGGGNIQY
10	TRBV10-3	AISATNTEAF
12	TRBV11-2	ASSLEAGMNEQF
12	TRBV30	ACAGRGSYNEQF
13	TRBV7-2	ASSWDSTDRQPQH
10	TRBV7-9	ASGRDTDTQY
14	TRBV18	ASSPQDRDSNQPQH
10	TRBV29-1	SVGEGAIEQY
13	TRBV30	AWSPGPTVTGELF
11	TRBV2	ASSDGVAQPQH
9	TRBV30	AWSKGYEQY
10	TRBV18	ASSPGHHEQY
13	TRBV7-9	ASISTAKPYTEAF
13	TRBV4-2	ASSQGGGFNTEAF
11	TRBV29-1	SVAGGPAETQY
10	TRBV7-9	ASSHVANEQF
12	TRBV29-1	SVSGVTQNTEAF